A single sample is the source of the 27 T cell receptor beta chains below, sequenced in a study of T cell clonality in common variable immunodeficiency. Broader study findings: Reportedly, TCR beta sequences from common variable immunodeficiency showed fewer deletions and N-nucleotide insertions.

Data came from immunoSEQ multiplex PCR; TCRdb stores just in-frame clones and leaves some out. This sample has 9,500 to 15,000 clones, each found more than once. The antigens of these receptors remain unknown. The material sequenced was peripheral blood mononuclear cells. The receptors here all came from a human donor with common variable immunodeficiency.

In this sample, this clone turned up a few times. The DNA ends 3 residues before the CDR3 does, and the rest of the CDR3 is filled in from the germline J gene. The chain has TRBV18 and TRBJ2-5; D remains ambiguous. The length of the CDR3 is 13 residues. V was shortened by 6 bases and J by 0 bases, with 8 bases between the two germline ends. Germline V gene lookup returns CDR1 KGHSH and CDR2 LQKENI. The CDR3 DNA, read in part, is TGTGCCAGCTCCGAGGCTCACCAAGAGACC. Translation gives CASSEAHQET. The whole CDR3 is CASSEAHQETQYF. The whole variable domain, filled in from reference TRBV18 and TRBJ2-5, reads NAGVMQNPRHLVRRRGQEARLRCSPMKGHSHVYWYRQLPEEGLKFMVYLQKENIIDESGMPKERFSAEFPKEGPSILRIQQVVRGDSAAYFCASSEAHQETQYFGPGTRLLVL.

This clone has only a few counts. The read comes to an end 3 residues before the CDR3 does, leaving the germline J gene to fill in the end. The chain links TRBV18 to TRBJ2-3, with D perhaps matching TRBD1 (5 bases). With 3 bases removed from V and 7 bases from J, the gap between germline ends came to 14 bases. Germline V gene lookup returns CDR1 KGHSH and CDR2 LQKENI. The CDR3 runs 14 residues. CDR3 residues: CASSPTGHSNTQYF. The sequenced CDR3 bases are TGTGCCAGCTCACCCACAGGACATAGCAATACG. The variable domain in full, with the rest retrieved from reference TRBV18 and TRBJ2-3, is NAGVMQNPRHLVRRRGQEARLRCSPMKGHSHVYWYRQLPEEGLKFMVYLQKENIIDESGMPKERFSAEFPKEGPSILRIQQVVRGDSAAYFCASSPTGHSNTQYFGPGTRLTVL.

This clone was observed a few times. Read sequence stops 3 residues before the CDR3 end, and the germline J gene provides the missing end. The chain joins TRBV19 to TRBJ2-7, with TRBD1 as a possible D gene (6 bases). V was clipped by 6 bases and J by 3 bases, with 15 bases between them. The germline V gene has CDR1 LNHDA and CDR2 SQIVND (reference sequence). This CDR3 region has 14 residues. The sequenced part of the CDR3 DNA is TGTGCCAGTAGCATTGGACAGAAGGGCTACGAG. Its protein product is CASSIGQKGYE. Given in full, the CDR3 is CASSIGQKGYEQYF.

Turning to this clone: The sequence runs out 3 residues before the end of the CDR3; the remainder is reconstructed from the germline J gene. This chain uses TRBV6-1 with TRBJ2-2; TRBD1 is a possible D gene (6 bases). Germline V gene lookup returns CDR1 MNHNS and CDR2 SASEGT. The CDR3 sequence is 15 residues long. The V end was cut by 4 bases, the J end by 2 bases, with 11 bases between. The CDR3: CASSVGTSNTGELFF. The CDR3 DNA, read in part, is TGTGCCAGCAGTGTTGGGACAAGTAACACCGGGGAG.

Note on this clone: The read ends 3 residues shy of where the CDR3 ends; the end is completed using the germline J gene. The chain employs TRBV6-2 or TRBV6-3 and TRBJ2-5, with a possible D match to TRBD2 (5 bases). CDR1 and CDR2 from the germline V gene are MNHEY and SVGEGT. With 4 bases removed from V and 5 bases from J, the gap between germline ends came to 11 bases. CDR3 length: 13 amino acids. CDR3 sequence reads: CASSLTGVETQYF. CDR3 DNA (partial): TGTGCCAGCAGTTTGACCGGGGTGGAGACC.

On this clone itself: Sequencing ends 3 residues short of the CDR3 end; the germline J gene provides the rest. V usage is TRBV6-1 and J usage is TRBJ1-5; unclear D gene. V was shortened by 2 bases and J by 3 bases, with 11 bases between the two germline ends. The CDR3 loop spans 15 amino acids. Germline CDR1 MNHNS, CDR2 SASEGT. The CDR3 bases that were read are TGTGCCAGCAGTGAAAGGTCGGGGTACAATCAGCCC. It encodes CASSERSGYNQP. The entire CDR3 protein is CASSERSGYNQPQHF.

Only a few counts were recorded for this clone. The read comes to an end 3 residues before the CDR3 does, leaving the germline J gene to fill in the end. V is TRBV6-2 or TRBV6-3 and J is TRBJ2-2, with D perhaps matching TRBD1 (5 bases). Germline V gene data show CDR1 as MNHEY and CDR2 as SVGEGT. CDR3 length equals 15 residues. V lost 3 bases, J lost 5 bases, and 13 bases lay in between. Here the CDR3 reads CASSYGRGWTGELFF. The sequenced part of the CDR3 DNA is TGTGCCAGCAGTTATGGAAGGGGATGGACCGGGGAG.

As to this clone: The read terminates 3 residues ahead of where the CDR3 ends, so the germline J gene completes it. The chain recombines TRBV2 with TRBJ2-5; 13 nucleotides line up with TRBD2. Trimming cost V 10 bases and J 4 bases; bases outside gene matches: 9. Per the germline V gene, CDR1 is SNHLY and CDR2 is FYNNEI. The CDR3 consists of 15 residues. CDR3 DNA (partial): TGTGCCACCACGGGACTAGCGGGGACTCCAGAGACC. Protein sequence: CATTGLAGTPET. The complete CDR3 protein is CATTGLAGTPETQYF.

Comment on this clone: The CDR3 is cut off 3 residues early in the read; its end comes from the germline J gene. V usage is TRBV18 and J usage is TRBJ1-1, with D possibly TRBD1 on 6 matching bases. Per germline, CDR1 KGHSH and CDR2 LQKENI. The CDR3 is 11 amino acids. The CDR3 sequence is CASSSGGLAFF. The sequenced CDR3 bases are TGTGCCAGCTCATCCGGGGGGCTG.

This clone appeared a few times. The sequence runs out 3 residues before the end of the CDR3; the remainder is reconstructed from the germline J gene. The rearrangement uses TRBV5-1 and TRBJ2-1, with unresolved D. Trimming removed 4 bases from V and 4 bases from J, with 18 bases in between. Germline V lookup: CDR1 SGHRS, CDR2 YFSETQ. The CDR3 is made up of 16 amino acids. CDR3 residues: CASSLTEASRYNEQFF. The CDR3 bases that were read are TGCGCCAGCAGCCTTACGGAAGCTAGTCGTTACAATGAG.

CDR3 DNA (partial): TGCGCCAGCGCGAGGTATACAGGGGGCACGGGTGAA. Protein product: CASARYTGGTGE. Given in full, the CDR3 is CASARYTGGTGEAFF. V is TRBV5-1 and J is TRBJ1-1; 9 bases line up with TRBD1. The read comes to an end 3 residues before the CDR3 does, leaving the germline J gene to fill in the end. CDR1 and CDR2 (germline): SGHRS, YFSETQ. This CDR3 is 15 amino acids long. V lost 7 bases and J lost 7; bases outside the gene matches: 14. Looking up the rest from reference TRBV5-1 and TRBJ1-1 gives the full variable domain: KAGVTQTPRYLIKTRGQQVTLSCSPISGHRSVSWYQQTPGQGLQFLFEYFSETQRNKGNFPGRFSGRQFSNSRSEMNVSTLELGDSALYLCASARYTGGTGEAFFGQGTRLTVV.

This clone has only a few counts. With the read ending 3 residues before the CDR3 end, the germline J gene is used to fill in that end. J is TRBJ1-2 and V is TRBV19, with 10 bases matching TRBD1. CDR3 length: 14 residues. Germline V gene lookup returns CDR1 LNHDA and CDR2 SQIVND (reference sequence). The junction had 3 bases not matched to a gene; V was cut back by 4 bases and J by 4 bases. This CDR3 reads CASSKGDRGYGYTF. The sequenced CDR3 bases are TGTGCCAGTAGTAAAGGGGACAGGGGCTATGGC.

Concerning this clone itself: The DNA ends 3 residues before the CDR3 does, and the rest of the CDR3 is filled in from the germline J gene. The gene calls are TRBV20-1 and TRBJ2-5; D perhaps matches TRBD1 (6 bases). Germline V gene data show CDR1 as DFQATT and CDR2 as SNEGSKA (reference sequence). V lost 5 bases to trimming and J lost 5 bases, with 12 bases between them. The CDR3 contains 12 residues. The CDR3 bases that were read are TGCAGTGCTGGCAGGGGAAGGGAGACC. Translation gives CSAGRGRET. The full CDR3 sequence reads CSAGRGRETQYF.

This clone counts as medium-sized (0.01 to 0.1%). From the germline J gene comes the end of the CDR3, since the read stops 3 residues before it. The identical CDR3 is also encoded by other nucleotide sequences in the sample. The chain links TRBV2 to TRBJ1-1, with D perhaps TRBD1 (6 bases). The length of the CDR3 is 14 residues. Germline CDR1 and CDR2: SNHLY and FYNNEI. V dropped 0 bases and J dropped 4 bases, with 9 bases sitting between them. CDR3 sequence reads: CASSEARGRTEAFF. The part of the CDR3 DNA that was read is TGTGCCAGCAGTGAAGCGCGGGGGCGCACTGAA.

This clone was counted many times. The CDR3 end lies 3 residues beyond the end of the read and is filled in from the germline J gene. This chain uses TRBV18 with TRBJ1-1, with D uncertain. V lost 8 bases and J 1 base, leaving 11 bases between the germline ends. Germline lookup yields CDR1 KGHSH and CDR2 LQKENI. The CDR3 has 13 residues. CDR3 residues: CASNTATNTEAFF. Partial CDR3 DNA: TGTGCCAGCAATACAGCTACGAACACTGAA.

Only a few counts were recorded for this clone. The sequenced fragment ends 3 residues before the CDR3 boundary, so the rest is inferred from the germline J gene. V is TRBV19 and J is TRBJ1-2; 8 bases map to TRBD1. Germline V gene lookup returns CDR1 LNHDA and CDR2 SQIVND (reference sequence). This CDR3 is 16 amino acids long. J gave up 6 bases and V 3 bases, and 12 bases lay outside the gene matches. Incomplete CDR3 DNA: TGTGCCAGTAGTATTTATCAGGGGGCGAATTCGGATGGC. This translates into CASSIYQGANSDG. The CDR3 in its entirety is CASSIYQGANSDGYTF.

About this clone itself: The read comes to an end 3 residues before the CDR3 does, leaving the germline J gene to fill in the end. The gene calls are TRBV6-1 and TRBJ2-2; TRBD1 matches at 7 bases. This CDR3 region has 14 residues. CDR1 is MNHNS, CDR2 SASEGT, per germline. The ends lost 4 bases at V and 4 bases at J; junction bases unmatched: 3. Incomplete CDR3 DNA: TGTGCCAGCAGTGGACAGGGTGTCACCGGGGAG. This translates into CASSGQGVTGE. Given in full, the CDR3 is CASSGQGVTGELFF.

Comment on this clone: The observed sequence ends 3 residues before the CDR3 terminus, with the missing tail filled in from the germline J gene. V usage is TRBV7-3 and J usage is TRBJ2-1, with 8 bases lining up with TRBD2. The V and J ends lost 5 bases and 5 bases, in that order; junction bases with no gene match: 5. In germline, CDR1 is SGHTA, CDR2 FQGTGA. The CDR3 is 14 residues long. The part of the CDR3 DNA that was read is TGTGCCAGCAGCGCCGGGGGGGCCCACAATGAG. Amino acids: CASSAGGAHNE. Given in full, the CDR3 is CASSAGGAHNEQFF.

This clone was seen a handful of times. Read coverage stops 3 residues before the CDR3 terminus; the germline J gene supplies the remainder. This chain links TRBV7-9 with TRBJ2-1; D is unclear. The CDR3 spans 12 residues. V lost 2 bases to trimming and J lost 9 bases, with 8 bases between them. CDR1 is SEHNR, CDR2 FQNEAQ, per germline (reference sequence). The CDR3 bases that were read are TGTGCCAGCAGCTTACGAGCGATTGAG. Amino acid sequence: CASSLRAIE. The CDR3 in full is CASSLRAIEQFF.

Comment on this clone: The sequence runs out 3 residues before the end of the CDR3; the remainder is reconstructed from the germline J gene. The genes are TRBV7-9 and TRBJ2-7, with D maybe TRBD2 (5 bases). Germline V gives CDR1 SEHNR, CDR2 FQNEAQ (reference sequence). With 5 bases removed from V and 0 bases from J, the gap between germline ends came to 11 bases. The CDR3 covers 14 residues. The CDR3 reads CASSIPGYSYEQYF. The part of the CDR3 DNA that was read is TGTGCCAGCAGCATTCCGGGGTACTCCTACGAG.

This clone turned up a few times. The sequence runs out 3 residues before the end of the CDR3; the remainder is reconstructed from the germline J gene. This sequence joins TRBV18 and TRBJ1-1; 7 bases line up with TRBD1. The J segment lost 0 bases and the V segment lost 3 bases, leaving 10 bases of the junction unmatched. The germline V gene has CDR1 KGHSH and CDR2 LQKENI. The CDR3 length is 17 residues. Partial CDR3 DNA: TGTGCCAGCTCACCTACAGGGGAAGGGCCGATGAACACTGAA. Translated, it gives CASSPTGEGPMNTE. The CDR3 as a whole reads CASSPTGEGPMNTEAFF.

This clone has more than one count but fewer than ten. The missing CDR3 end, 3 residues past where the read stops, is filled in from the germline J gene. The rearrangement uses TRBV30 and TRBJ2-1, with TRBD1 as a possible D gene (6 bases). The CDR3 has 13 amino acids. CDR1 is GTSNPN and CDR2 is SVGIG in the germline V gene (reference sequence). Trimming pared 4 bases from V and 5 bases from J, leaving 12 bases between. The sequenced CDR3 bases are TGTGCCTGGAACAGGGACCTTAACAATGAG. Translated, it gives CAWNRDLNNE. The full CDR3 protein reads CAWNRDLNNEQFF.

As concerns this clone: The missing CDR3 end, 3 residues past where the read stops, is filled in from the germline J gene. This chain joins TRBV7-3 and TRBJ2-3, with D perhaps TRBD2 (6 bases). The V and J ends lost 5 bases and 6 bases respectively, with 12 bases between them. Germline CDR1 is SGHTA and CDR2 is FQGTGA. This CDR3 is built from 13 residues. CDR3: CASSPGGTDTQYF. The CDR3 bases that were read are TGTGCCAGCAGCCCCGGGGGAACGGATACG.

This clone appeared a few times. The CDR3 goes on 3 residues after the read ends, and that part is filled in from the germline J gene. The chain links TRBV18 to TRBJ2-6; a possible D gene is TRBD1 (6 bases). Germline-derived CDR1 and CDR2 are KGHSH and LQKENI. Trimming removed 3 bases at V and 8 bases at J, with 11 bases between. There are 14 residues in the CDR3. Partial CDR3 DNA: TGTGCCAGCTCACCTAGACAGGTAACCAACGTC. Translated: CASSPRQVTNV. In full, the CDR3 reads CASSPRQVTNVLTF. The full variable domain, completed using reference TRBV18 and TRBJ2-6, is NAGVMQNPRHLVRRRGQEARLRCSPMKGHSHVYWYRQLPEEGLKFMVYLQKENIIDESGMPKERFSAEFPKEGPSILRIQQVVRGDSAAYFCASSPRQVTNVLTFGAGSRLTVL.

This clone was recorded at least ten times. CDR3 sequence reads: CASNDLTNEQFF. The CDR3 bases that were read are TGTGCCAGCAATGACTTAACCAATGAG. The chain uses TRBV14 and TRBJ2-1; D gene ambiguous. The read ends 3 residues before the CDR3 terminus; that terminus is restored from the germline J gene. V was pared by 7 bases and J by 6 bases, with 10 bases between. Germline V CDR1 and CDR2: SGHDN, FVKESK. This CDR3 comprises 12 residues.

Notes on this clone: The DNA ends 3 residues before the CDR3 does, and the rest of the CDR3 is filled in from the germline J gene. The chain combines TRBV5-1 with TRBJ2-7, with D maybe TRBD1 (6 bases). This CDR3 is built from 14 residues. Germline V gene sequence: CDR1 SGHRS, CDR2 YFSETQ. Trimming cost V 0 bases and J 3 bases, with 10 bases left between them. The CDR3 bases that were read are TGCGCCAGCAGCTTGGGACAGGTCAACTACGAG. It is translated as CASSLGQVNYE. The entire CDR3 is CASSLGQVNYEQYF.

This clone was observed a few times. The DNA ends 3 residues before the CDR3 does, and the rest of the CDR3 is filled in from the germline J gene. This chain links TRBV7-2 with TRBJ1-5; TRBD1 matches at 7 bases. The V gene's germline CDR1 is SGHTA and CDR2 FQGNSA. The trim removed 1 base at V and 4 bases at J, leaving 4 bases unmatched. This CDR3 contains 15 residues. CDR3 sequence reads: CASSLGGTANQPQHF. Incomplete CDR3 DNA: TGTGCCAGCAGCTTAGGGGGGACAGCTAATCAGCCC. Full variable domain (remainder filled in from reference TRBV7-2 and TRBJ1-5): GAGVSQSPSNKVTEKGKDVELRCDPISGHTALYWYRQSLGQGLEFLIYFQGNSAPDKSGLPSDRFSAERTGGSVSTLTIQRTQQEDSAVYLCASSLGGTANQPQHFGDGTRLSIL.